Only one count was recorded for the clone carrying this TCR beta chain. Second-dose recipients at about 4 or about 12 weeks were treated as one pooled group. This specimen comes from a study of T cell responses to AZD1222 COVID-19 vaccine. V lost 2 bases and J 0 bases, leaving 9 bases between the germline ends. The germline V gene encodes CDR1 SEHNR and CDR2 FQNEAQ (reference sequence). The CDR3 length is 15 residues. Sequencing was performed with immunoSEQ multiplex PCR; in TCRdb, only in-frame clones are kept and a portion is missing. The repertoire consists of roughly 190,000 clones, with approximately 93% occurring once and the leading ten covering over 1.5%.

This TCR came from an adult who received the AZD1222 COVID-19 vaccine. The J gene is TRBJ2-3, the V gene TRBV7-9; tentatively, D is TRBD1 (5 bases). The sample was peripheral blood, taken 28 days after the second AZD1222 dose. CDR3 loop: CASSLLTGSTDTQYF. DNA for the CDR3: TGTGCCAGCAGCTTATTAACAGGAAGCACAGATACGCAGTATTTT.